The TCR beta chain described here comes from a study of control samples from healthy donors and cancer patients. The CDR3 extends over 13 amino acids. The germline gives CDR1 MDHEN, CDR2 SYDVKM. Trimming cost V 10 bases and J 8 bases, with 20 bases left between them. Sequencing used immunoSEQ multiplex PCR; TCRdb keeps in-frame clones, though not all of them. The repertoire holds roughly 450,000 clones, with approximately 90% as singletons. This TCR derives from a middle-aged man with head and neck cancer. The rearrangement uses TRBV28 and TRBJ1-2; D may be TRBD1 (5 bases). The specimen sequenced was PBMCs. The chain's CDR3 is CATHQLGRAGYTF. For the CDR3, the DNA is TGTGCCACCCACCAGCTCGGCAGGGCGGGCTACACCTTC.